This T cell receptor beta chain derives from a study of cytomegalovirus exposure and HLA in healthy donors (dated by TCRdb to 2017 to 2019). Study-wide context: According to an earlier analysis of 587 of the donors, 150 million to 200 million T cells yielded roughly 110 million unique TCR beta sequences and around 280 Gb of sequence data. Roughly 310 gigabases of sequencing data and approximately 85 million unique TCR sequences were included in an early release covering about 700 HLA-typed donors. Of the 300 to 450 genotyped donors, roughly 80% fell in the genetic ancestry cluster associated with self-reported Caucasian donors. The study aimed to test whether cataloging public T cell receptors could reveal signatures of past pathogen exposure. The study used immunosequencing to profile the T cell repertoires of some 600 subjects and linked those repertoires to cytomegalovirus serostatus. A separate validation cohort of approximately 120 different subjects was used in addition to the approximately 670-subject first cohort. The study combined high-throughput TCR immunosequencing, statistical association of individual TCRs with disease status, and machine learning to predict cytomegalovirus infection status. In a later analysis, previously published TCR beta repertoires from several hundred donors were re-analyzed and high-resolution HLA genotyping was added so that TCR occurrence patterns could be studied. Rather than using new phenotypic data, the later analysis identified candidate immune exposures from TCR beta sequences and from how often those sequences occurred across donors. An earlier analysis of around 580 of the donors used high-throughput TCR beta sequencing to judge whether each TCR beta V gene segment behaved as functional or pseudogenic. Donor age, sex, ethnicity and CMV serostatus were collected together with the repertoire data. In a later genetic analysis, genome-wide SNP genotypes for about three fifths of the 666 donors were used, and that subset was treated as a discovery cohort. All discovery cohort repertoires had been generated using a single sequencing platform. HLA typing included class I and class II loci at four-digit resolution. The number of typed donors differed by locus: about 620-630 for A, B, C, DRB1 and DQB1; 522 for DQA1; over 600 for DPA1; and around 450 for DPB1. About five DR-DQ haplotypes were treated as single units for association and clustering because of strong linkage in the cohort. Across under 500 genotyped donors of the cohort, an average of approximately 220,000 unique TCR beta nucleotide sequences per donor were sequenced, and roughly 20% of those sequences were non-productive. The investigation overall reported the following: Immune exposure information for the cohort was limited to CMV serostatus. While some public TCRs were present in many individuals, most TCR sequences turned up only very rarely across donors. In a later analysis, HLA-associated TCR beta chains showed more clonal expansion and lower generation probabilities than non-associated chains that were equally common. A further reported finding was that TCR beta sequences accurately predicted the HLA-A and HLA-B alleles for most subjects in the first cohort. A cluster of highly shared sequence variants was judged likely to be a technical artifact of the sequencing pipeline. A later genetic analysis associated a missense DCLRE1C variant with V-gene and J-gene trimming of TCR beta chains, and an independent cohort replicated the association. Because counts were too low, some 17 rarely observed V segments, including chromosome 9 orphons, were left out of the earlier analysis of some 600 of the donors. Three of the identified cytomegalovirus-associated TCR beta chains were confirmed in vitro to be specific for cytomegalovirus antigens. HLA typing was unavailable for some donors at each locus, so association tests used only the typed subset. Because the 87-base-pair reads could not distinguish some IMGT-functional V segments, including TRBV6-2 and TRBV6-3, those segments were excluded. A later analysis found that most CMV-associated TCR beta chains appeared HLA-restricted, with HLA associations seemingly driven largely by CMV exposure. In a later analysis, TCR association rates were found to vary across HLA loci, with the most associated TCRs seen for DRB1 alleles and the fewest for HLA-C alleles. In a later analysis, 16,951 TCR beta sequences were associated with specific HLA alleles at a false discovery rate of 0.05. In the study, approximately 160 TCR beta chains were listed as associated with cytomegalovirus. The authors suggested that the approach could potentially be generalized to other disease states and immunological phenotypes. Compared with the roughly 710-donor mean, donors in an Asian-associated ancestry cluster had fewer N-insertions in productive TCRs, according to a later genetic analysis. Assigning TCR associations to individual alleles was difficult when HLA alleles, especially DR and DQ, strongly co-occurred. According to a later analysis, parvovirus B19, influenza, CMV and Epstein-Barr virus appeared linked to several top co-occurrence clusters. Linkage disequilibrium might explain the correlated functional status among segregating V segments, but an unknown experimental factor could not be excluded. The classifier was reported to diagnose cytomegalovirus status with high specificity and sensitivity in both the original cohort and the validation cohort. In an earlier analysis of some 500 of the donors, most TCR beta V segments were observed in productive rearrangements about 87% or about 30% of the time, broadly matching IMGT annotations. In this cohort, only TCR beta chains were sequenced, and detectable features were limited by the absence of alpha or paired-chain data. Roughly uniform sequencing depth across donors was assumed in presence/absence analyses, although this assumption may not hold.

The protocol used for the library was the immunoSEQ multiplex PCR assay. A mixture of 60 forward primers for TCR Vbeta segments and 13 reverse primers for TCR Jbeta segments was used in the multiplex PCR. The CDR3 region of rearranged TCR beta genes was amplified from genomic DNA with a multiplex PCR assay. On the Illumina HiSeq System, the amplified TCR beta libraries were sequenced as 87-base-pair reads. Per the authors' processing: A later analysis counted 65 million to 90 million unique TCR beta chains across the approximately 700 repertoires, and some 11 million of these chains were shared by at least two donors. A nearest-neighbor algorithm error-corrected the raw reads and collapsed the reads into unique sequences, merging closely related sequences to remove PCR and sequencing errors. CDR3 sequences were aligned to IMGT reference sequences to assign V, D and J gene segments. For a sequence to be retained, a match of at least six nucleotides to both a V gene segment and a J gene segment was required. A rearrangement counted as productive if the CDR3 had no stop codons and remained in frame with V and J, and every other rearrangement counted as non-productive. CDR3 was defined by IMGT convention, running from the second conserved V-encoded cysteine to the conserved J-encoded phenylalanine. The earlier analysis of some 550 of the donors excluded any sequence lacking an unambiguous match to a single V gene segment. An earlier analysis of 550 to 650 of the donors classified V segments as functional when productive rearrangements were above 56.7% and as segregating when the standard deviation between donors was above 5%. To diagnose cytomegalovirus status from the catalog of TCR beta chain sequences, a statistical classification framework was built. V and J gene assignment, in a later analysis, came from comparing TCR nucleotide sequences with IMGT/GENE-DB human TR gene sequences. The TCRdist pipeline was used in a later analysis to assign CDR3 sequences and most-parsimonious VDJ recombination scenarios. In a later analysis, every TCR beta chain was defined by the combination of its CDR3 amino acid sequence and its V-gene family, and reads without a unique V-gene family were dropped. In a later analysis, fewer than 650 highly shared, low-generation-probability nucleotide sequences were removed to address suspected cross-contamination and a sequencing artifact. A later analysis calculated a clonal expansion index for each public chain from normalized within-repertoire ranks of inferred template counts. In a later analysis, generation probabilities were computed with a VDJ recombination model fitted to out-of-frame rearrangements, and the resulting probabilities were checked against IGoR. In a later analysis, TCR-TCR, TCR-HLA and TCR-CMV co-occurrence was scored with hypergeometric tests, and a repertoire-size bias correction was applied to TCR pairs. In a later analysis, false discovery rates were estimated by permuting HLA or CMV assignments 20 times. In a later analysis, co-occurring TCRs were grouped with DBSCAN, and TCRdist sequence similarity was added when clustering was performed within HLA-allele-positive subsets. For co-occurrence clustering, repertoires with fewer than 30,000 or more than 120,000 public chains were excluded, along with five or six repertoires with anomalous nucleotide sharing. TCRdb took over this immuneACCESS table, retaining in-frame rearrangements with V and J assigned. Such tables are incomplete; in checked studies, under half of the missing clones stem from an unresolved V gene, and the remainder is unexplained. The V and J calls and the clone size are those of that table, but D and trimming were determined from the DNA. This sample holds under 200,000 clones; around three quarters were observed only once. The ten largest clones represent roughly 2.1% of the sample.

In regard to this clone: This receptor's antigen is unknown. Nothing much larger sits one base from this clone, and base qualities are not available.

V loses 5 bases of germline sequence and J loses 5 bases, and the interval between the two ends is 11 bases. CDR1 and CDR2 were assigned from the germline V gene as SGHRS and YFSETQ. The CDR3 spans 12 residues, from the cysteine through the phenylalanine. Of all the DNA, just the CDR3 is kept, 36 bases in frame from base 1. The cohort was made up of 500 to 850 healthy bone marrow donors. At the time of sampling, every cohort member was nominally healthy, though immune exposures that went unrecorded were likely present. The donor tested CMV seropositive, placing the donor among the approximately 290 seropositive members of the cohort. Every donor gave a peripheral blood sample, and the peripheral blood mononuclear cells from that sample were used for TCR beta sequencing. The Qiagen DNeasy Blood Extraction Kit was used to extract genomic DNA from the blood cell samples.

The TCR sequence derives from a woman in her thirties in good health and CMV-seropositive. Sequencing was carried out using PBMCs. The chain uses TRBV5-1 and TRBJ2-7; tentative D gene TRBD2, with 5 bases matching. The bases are TGCGCCAGCAGGAGGGATTCTGACGAGCAGTACTTC. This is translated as CASRRDSDEQYF.